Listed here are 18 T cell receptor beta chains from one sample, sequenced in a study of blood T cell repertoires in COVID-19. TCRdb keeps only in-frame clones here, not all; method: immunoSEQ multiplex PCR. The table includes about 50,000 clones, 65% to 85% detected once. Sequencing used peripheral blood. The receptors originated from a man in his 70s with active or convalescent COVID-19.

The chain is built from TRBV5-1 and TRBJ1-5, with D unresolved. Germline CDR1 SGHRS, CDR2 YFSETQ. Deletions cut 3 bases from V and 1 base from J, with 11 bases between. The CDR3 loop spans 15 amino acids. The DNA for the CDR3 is TGCGCCAGCAGCTATGGAGGGTCCAGCAATCAGCCCCAGCATTTT. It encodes CASSYGGSSNQPQHF.

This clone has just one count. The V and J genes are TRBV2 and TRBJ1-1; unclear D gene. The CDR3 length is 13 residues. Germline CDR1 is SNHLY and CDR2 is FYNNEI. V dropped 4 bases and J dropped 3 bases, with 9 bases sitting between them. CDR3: CASSGALDTEAFF. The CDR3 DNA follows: TGTGCCAGCAGTGGGGCCCTTGACACTGAAGCTTTCTTT.

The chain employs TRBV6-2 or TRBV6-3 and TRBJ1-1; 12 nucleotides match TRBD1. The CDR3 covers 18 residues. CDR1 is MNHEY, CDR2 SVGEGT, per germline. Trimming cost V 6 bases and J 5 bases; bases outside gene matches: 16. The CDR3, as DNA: TGTGCCAGCAGCACCCGATGGGGGACAGGGGGCCAGGATACTGAAGCTTTCTTT. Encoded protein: CASSTRWGTGGQDTEAFF.

In DNA, the CDR3 is TGTGCCAGCAGTAGAGCAGGGGGTTACTATGGCTACACCTTC. Translating it yields CASSRAGGYYGYTF. The chain has TRBV28 and TRBJ1-2; 7 bases match TRBD1. The CDR3 contains 14 residues. Germline trimming cut 5 bases from V and 3 bases from J; bases unmatched to any gene: 6. Germline CDR1 is MDHEN and CDR2 is SYDVKM.

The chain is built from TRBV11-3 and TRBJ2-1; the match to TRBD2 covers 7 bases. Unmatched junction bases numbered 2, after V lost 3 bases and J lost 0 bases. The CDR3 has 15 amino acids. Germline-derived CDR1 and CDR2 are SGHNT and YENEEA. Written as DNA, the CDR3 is TGTGCCAGCAGCTTCCGCGGGGGCTCCTACAATGAGCAGTTCTTC. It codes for CASSFRGGSYNEQFF.

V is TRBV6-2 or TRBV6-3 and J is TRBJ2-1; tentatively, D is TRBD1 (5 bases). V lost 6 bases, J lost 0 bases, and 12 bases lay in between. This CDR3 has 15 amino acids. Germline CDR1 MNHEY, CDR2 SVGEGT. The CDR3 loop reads CASSMDTGSYNEQFF. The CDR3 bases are TGTGCCAGCAGCATGGACACCGGCTCCTACAATGAGCAGTTCTTC.

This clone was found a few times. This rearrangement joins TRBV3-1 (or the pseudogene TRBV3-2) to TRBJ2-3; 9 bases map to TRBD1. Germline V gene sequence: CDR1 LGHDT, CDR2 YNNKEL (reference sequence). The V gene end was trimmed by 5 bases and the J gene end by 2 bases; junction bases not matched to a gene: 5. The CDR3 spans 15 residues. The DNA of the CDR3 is TGTGCCAGCAGCACCGGGACAGGGTTCACAGATACGCAGTATTTT. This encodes CASSTGTGFTDTQYF.

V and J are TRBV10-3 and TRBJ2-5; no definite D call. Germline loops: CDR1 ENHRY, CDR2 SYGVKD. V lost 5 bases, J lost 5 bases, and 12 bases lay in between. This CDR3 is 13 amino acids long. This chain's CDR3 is CAISFGSRETQYF. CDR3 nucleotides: TGTGCCATCAGTTTTGGTTCTCGGGAGACCCAGTACTTC.

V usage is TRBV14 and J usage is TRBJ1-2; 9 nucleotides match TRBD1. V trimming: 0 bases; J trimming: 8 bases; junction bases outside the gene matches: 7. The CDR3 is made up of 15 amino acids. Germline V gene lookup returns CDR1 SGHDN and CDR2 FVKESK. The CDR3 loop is CASSQDPGQGSGYTF. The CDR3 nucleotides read TGTGCCAGCAGCCAAGACCCGGGACAGGGATCCGGCTACACCTTC.

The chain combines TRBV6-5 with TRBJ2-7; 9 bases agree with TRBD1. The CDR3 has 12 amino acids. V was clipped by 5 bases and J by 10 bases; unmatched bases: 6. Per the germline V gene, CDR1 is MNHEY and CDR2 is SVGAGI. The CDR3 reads CASSPGTGFQYF. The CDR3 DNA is TGTGCCAGCAGTCCCGGGACAGGGTTTCAGTACTTC.

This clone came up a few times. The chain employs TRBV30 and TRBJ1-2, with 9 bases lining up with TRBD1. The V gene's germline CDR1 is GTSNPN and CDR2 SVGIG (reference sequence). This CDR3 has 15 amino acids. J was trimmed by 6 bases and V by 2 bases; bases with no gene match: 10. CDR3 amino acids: CAWSRLVQGANGYTF. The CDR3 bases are TGTGCCTGGAGTCGATTAGTACAGGGGGCTAATGGCTACACCTTC.

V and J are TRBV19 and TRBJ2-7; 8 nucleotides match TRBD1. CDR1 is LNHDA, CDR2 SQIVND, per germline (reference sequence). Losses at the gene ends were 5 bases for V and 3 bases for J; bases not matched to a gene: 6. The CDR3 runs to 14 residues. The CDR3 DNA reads TGTGCCAGTAGTGACGGGACAGGAATCTACGAGCAGTACTTC. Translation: CASSDGTGIYEQYF.

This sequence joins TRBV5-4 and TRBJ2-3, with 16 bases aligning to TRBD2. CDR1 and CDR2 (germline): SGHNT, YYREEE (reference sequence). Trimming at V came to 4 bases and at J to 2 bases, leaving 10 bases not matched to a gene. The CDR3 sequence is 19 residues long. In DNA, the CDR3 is TGTGCCAGCAGCGAAACCGGGACTAGCGGGGGGGCCCACACAGATACGCAGTATTTT. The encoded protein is CASSETGTSGGAHTDTQYF. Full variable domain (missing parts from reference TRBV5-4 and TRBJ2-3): ETGVTQSPTHLIKTRGQQVTLRCSSQSGHNTVSWYQQALGQGPQFIFQYYREEENGRGNFPPRFSGLQFPNYSSELNVNALELDDSALYLCASSETGTSGGAHTDTQYFGPGTRLTVL.

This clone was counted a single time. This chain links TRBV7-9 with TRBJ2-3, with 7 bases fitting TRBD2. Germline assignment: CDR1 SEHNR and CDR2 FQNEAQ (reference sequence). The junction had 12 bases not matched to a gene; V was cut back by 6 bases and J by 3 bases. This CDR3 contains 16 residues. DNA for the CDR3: TGTGCCAGCAGTCCCCCCCGAAAAGCGGGAACAGATACGCAGTATTTT. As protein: CASSPPRKAGTDTQYF.

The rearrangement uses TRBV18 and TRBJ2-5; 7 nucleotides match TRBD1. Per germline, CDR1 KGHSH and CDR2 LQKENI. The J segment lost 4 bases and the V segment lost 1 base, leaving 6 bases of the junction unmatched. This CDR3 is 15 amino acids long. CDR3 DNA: TGTGCCAGCTCACCACGGGACAGAAAAGCAGAGACCCAGTACTTC. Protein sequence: CASSPRDRKAETQYF.

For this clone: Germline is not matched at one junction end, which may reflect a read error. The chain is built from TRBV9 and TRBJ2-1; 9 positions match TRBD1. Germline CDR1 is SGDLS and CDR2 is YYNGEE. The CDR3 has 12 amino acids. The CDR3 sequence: CASSPRDRVEVF. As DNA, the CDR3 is TGTGCCAGCAGCCCAAGGGACAGGGTAGAGGTCTTC.

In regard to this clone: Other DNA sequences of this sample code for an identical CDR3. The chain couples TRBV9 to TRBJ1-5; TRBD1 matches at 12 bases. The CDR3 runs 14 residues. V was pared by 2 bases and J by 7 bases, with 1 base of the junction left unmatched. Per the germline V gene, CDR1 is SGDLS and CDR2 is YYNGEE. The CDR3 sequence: CASSVGTGGQPQHF. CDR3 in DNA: TGTGCCAGCAGCGTCGGGACAGGGGGCCAGCCCCAGCATTTT. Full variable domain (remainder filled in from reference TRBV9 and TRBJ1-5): DSGVTQTPKHLITATGQRVTLRCSPRSGDLSVYWYQQSLDQGLQFLIQYYNGEERAKGNILERFSAQQFPDLHSELNLSSLELGDSALYFCASSVGTGGQPQHFGDGTRLSIL.

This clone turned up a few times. The CDR3 DNA sequence: TGTGCCAGCAGCTTAGAAGCGGCCCAAGAGACCCAGTACTTC. Translated: CASSLEAAQETQYF. This chain uses TRBV7-2 with TRBJ2-5; TRBD2 might be the D (5 bases). Trimming took off 1 base at V and 1 base at J, with 7 bases between the two ends. CDR3 length: 14 amino acids. Germline CDR1 SGHTA, CDR2 FQGNSA.